This record covers a single T cell receptor beta chain. Its specific antigen is unknown. No clone much larger than this one lies a single base away; base qualities are absent. The data were taken from a study of CD8 T cells in ankylosing spondylitis (TCRdb year 2017). Regarding the research as a whole: To find TCR variants linked to disease, the study profiled T cell receptor beta repertoires in ankylosing spondylitis patients and healthy donors. The whole study cohort included 85 to 120 healthy donors and 25 ankylosing spondylitis patients. Peripheral blood was sampled, and synovial fluid was also collected from ankylosing spondylitis patients. Overall study results and their limits: A TCR beta motif made up of several highly homologous amino acid variants appeared to be characteristic of blood from ankylosing spondylitis patients. The disease-linked clones were reported as significantly enriched in matched synovial fluid samples from ankylosing spondylitis patients. Some motif variants had previously been reported in the synovial fluid and blood of reactive arthritis patients, which suggests shared mechanisms of disease initiation. A CD8+ phenotype was shown by the disease-linked clones, which were found at relatively low frequencies in peripheral blood.

Reads for this sample came from an Illumina HiSeq 2500. Quantitative 5'-RACE with molecular barcodes was used to prepare TCR beta libraries. The paper's processing steps were these. Disease-linked TCR variants were identified with a new computational method built on a probabilistic model of VDJ rearrangement. The public reads were reanalyzed by TCRdb: fastp trimming at Q25, MiXCR alignment, in-frame beta chains only. Each CDR3 protein appears once, grouped with its most common genes and DNA. The V and J calls shown here were made by TCRdb, not taken from the authors' results. This sample holds roughly 440,000 distinct CDR3 sequences; roughly 15% were observed only once. Together, the top ten hold just over 1% of the sample. V ends up 11 bases short and J 6 bases short, with an unmatched junction base count of 10. The CDR3 numbers 13 residues from cysteine through phenylalanine. The only DNA kept is the CDR3, 39 bases in frame from the first base. CDR1 and CDR2 are read off the germline V gene as ENHRY and SYGVKD.

Specimen: blood, either unsorted or a sorted T cell fraction (not recorded which). This receptor chain uses TRBV10-3 and TRBJ2-7; 10 bases in between match TRBD1. The receptor comes from a male donor with ankylosing spondylitis. The nucleotide sequence is given as TGTGCCGTGTCCGGGACAGGGGCCGGCGAGCAGTACTTC. Its amino acids are CAVSGTGAGEQYF.